This T cell receptor (beta chain) derives from a study of early T cells in non-severe SARS-CoV-2 infection. This clonotype was seen a few times. Attached unique molecular identifiers marked individual cDNA molecules. TCRdb fed the 5' RACE reads into MiXCR, producing one record per CDR3 protein. In the table there are 83,000 or so distinct CDR3 sequences, over 9.5% of which are singletons. The length of the CDR3 is 16 residues. The clonotype originates from an adult who was a healthcare worker with PCR-confirmed SARS-CoV-2 infection or an uninfected control (not recorded which). Sequenced material: whole blood, taken at baseline. The chain uses TRBV21-1 and TRBJ1-2; the table's D call, TRBD1, was not checked against the DNA. TRBV21-1 constitutes a pseudogene. The CDR3, as DNA: TGTGCCAGCAGCAAAGCGCTGGGACAGACTTTCTATGGCTACACCTTC. It yields the protein CASSKALGQTFYGYTF.